This T cell receptor (beta chain) was identified during a study of blood T cell repertoires in COVID-19 (TCRdb year 2020). Concerning the study at large: Samples covering the acute and convalescent phases of COVID-19 were provided by collaborators in the United States, Italy and Spain. The samples were drawn from two sources: the first 160 participants of the ongoing ImmuneRACE study, and over 950 subjects contributed by 6 global collaborators. The repertoires were released in a freely available public database meant as a resource for research on the immune response to SARS-CoV-2. Nearly every sample came with metadata listing a de-identified subject ID, COVID-19 status, age in years and sex. The dataset comprised deeply sampled blood TCRbeta repertoires from subjects exposed to, actively infected with, or recovered from COVID-19. The prospective study material was composed of cDNA or gDNA derived from T cells, B-cell-depleted T cells, or PBMCs. Where available, HLA class I and class II types were taken from metadata supplied by the sample provider and were not determined by assay-based typing.

Summary of the overall study and its limitations: The amount of clinical and demographic metadata varied by source and participant and was provided uncurated.

Turning to this clone: Its antigen remains undetermined. Within one base of it there is no much larger clone, and no base qualities were kept.

The immunoSEQ Assay, a bias-controlled multiplex PCR, was used to amplify TCRbeta CDR3 regions from genomic DNA. On the study's bioinformatics: Within the assay, amplification of reference gene primers was used to estimate how many nucleated cells each sample contained. To quantify the absolute abundance of each unique TCRbeta CDR3 rearrangement, sequence reads were collapsed and filtered. Productive Simpson clonality was computed per sample as the square root of Simpson's diversity index over productive rearrangements. What TCRdb holds here is the immuneACCESS table cut down to in-frame rearrangements. Part of the clones is not present; checked against another copy, under half of the missing clones reflect an unresolved V gene, and the others are unexplained. D and trimming come from the DNA, and the V and J calls and clone size come from that table. In this sample the table shows 40,000 to 55,000 clones, around 85% of which occur a single time. Around 29% of the sample is in the top ten clones.

Collaborating institutions collected whole blood in K2EDTA tubes following their own protocols. Collaborator samples were shipped for TCRbeta analysis as frozen whole blood, isolated PBMCs, or DNA extracted from either sample type. The germline V gene provides CDR1 MGHDK and CDR2 SYGVNS. The junction shows trimming of 4 bases on V and 7 bases on J, and the gene matches do not reach 11 bases of it. The CDR3 runs 15 residues from the cysteine to the phenylalanine. Solely the CDR3 DNA is kept, with 45 bases framed from the first base. This chain joins TRBV25-1 to TRBJ1-2; 8 bases in the junction line up with TRBD1. The specimen sequenced was peripheral blood. The clonotype comes from a woman older than 75 with acute or convalescent COVID-19. The nucleotide sequence reads as follows: TGTGCCAGCAGTGGTTTAACCCAGGGGGCGCTTGGCTACACCTTC. Its translation is CASSGLTQGALGYTF.